This TCR beta chain was recovered during a study of blood T cell repertoires in COVID-19. Overall study context: The samples span acute and convalescent COVID-19 from the United States, Italy and Spain. In each case, the material was cDNA or gDNA derived from T cells, B-cell-depleted T cells, or PBMCs.

This clone was seen more than once but under ten times. The CDR3 loop spans 15 amino acids. Germline loops: CDR1 SGHVS, CDR2 FQNEAQ. V was shortened by 0 bases and J by 2 bases, with 8 bases between the two germline ends. One Seattle source followed patients from active infection through their disease course. How the authors handled the data: Amplification with reference gene primers provided the estimates of nucleated cell counts. Data came from immunoSEQ multiplex PCR; TCRdb stores just in-frame clones and leaves some out. That table furnishes V, J and clone size, whereas the DNA furnished D and trimming. Of roughly 350,000 clones detected, 80% to 90% appear once; the ten largest clones hold more than 9%.

The source of this sequence is a young woman with COVID-19, enrolled during active disease. V usage is TRBV7-8 and J usage is TRBJ1-5, with D hard to call. The sample comprised peripheral blood. CDR3: CASSLAPSGNQPQHF. DNA of the CDR3: TGTGCCAGCAGCTTAGCGCCGAGTGGCAATCAGCCCCAGCATTTT. Together with reference TRBV7-8 and TRBJ1-5, the CDR3 gives the full variable domain: GAGVSQSPRYKVAKRGQDVALRCDPISGHVSLFWYQQALGQGPEFLTYFQNEAQLDKSGLPSDRFFAERPEGSVSTLKIQRTQQEDSAVYLCASSLAPSGNQPQHFGDGTRLSIL.